This entry features one T cell receptor (beta chain) sequence. As yet, its antigen is unknown. The CDR3 has 12 residues. Per the germline V gene, CDR1 is LNHDA and CDR2 is SQIVND (reference sequence). V trimming: 7 bases; J trimming: 3 bases; junction bases outside the gene matches: 1. The source of the sample is a study of cytomegalovirus exposure and HLA in healthy donors. General study points: Presence/absence analyses assumed roughly uniform sequencing depth across donors, which may not hold. Segments of the TCR beta V type were, in most cases, productive about 87% or about 30% of the time in an earlier analysis. Later work showed greater clonal expansion in HLA-associated TCR beta chains than in equally common others.

PCR used 60 Vbeta primers and 13 Jbeta primers. The assay was immunoSEQ multiplex PCR, and TCRdb's table has in-frame clones only and misses some. The top ten hold roughly 1.5% of the sample, which has more than 150,000 clones, over 60% seen once. The receptor was isolated from a man aged 18 to 29 in good health and CMV-seronegative. The V and J genes are TRBV19 and TRBJ1-2, with TRBD1 matching 8 bases. Input material: PBMCs. The CDR3 protein is CASTGGDYGYTF. DNA of the CDR3: TGTGCCAGTACAGGGGGCGACTATGGCTACACCTTC.